A single sample gave rise to the 32 T cell receptor beta chains below, sequenced in a study of OX40 agonist ivuxolimab in advanced cancers. Libraries were prepared by immunoSEQ multiplex PCR; TCRdb keeps only in-frame clonotypes and omits some of them. Of around 140,000 clones in the sample, approximately 90% are singletons; the top ten hold 0.9% to 1.2%. The sample here was CD4+ or CD8+ T cells sorted from blood, taken in a trial of the OX40 agonist ivuxolimab. Source of these receptors: an adult with an advanced solid tumor such as melanoma, head and neck, liver or kidney cancer.

In its sample, this clone was seen once. V usage is TRBV5-1 and J usage is TRBJ1-6, with D perhaps TRBD1 (5 bases). V was pared by 4 bases and J by 7 bases, with 15 bases between. CDR1 and CDR2 (germline): SGHRS, YFSETQ. The CDR3 runs to 15 residues. DNA for the CDR3: TGCGCCAGCAGCCTACCAGGGATTGGAAATTCACCCCTCCACTTT. It yields the protein CASSLPGIGNSPLHF. The full variable domain, completed using reference TRBV5-1 and TRBJ1-6, is KAGVTQTPRYLIKTRGQQVTLSCSPISGHRSVSWYQQTPGQGLQFLFEYFSETQRNKGNFPGRFSGRQFSNSRSEMNVSTLELGDSALYLCASSLPGIGNSPLHFGNGTRLTVT.

CDR3 sequence: CASSRAYNEQFF. In DNA, the CDR3 is TGTGCCAGCAGTCGCGCTTACAATGAGCAGTTCTTC. V usage is TRBV2 and J usage is TRBJ2-1; no definite D call. V lost 5 bases to trimming and J lost 4 bases, with 6 bases between them. In germline, CDR1 is SNHLY, CDR2 FYNNEI. The CDR3 is 12 amino acids. Filled out from reference TRBV2 and TRBJ2-1, the complete variable domain reads EPEVTQTPSHQVTQMGQEVILRCVPISNHLYFYWYRQILGQKVEFLVSFYNNEISEKSEIFDDQFSVERPDGSNFTLKIRSTKLEDSAMYFCASSRAYNEQFFGPGTRLTVL.

This clone was detected once. The chain has TRBV7-2 and TRBJ2-5; 7 nucleotides match TRBD2. CDR1 SGHTA and CDR2 FQGNSA come from the germline V gene. The CDR3 has 14 residues. The V and J ends lost 2 bases and 4 bases, in that order; junction bases with no gene match: 4. CDR3 DNA: TGTGCCAGCAGCTTAACAAGCGGGATAGAGACCCAGTACTTC. As protein: CASSLTSGIETQYF.

In this sample, this clone turned up a few times. The V call is TRBV5-6, the J call TRBJ1-3; TRBD1 aligns across 8 bases. V shed 4 bases and J 4 bases; nucleotides not matched to a gene: 7. The germline gives CDR1 SGHDT, CDR2 YYEEEE. There are 15 residues in the CDR3. CDR3 nucleotide sequence: TGTGCCAGCAGCAGACAGGGGTGGGGCGGAAACACCATATATTTT. It encodes CASSRQGWGGNTIYF.

Note on this clone: The same CDR3 can be traced to other DNA sequences in this sample. The chain uses TRBV6-5 and TRBJ1-5, with D unresolved. This CDR3 contains 14 residues. Germline CDR1 MNHEY, CDR2 SVGAGI. V shed 2 bases and J shed 3 bases, with 8 bases lying between them. The CDR3 sequence: CASSYVGVNQPQHF. As DNA, the CDR3 is TGTGCCAGCAGTTACGTTGGAGTCAATCAGCCCCAGCATTTT.

This rearrangement joins TRBV6-5 to TRBJ1-1; tentative D call: TRBD1 (6 bases). Germline V gives CDR1 MNHEY, CDR2 SVGAGI. The CDR3 totals 11 residues. Trimming left V 8 bases short and J 6 bases short, with 10 bases between. Written as DNA, the CDR3 is TGTGCCAGCGGTCAGGGGTCTGAAGCTTTCTTT. Translating gives CASGQGSEAFF.

This clone occurred a few times. The rearrangement uses TRBV30 and TRBJ1-1; D gene ambiguous. The V gene lost 7 bases and the J gene lost 8 bases, with 11 bases spanning the gap. This CDR3 is built from 10 residues. Germline V lookup: CDR1 GTSNPN, CDR2 SVGIG (reference sequence). The chain's CDR3 is CAFRHLEAFF. The CDR3 DNA is TGTGCCTTCAGACATCTCGAAGCTTTCTTT.

V usage is TRBV9 and J usage is TRBJ2-7; D possibly corresponds to TRBD2 (6 bases). Trimming pared 0 bases from V and 2 bases from J, leaving 6 bases between. The CDR3 covers 13 residues. Germline V gives CDR1 SGDLS, CDR2 YYNGEE. The CDR3: CASSVGLAYEQYF. CDR3 DNA sequence: TGTGCCAGCAGCGTAGGACTAGCCTACGAGCAGTACTTC.

The chain combines TRBV14 with TRBJ2-2; D is possibly TRBD1 or TRBD2 (6 bases each). The V end lost 1 base, the J end lost 6 bases, and 18 bases lay between the germline ends. The CDR3 totals 17 residues. CDR1 and CDR2 (germline): SGHDN, FVKESK. CDR3 loop: CASSQVLGGDIAGELFF. The CDR3 DNA sequence: TGTGCCAGCAGCCAAGTTCTGGGGGGCGATATCGCCGGGGAGCTGTTTTTT.

This clone came up once. The CDR3 spells CASSSGTLGNTIYF. As DNA, the CDR3 is TGCGCCAGCAGCTCCGGGACACTAGGAAACACCATATATTTT. The chain employs TRBV5-1 and TRBJ1-3, with D perhaps matching TRBD1 (6 bases). This CDR3 is built from 14 residues. Germline values: CDR1 SGHRS, CDR2 YFSETQ. Trimming stripped 3 bases from V and 4 bases from J, with 11 bases between.

The rearrangement joins TRBV6-1 to TRBJ2-7; 7 nucleotides line up with TRBD1. This CDR3 spans 14 amino acids. From germline, CDR1 is MNHNS and CDR2 SASEGT. The V segment lost 3 bases and the J segment 7 bases; nucleotides outside the gene matches: 9. CDR3 protein: CASSETGKSWEQYF. CDR3 sequence (DNA): TGTGCCAGCAGTGAGACAGGGAAATCGTGGGAGCAGTACTTC.

This chain joins TRBV9 and TRBJ2-1; D gene ambiguous. CDR3 length: 16 amino acids. Germline values: CDR1 SGDLS, CDR2 YYNGEE. Trimming cost V 0 bases and J 0 bases, with 10 bases left between them. CDR3 sequence: CASSVEVRSSYNEQFF. DNA for the CDR3: TGTGCCAGCAGCGTAGAGGTCCGTAGCTCCTACAATGAGCAGTTCTTC. The whole variable domain, filled in from reference TRBV9 and TRBJ2-1, reads DSGVTQTPKHLITATGQRVTLRCSPRSGDLSVYWYQQSLDQGLQFLIQYYNGEERAKGNILERFSAQQFPDLHSELNLSSLELGDSALYFCASSVEVRSSYNEQFFGPGTRLTVL.

The chain combines TRBV7-9 with TRBJ2-1; 7 nucleotides align to TRBD2. The CDR3 consists of 15 residues. V was pared by 5 bases and J by 0 bases, with 4 bases of the junction left unmatched. Germline V lookup: CDR1 SEHNR, CDR2 FQNEAQ (reference sequence). CDR3 in DNA: TGTGCCAGCAGCCCGCGGGGGAGCTCCTACAATGAGCAGTTCTTC. As protein: CASSPRGSSYNEQFF.

The V and J genes are TRBV30 and TRBJ2-6, with D possibly being TRBD1 (5 bases). Germline V gene sequence: CDR1 GTSNPN, CDR2 SVGIG (reference sequence). This CDR3 is 16 amino acids long. V was clipped by 5 bases and J by 2 bases, with 16 bases between them. For the CDR3, the DNA is TGTGCCTGGGGGCGACTTTCAGGGACTGGGGCCAACGTCCTGACTTTC. As protein: CAWGRLSGTGANVLTF.

This clone was counted a few times. V is TRBV18 and J is TRBJ2-7; D is unresolved. CDR1 and CDR2 (germline): KGHSH, LQKENI. This CDR3 has 16 amino acids. The V end was cut by 2 bases, the J end by 2 bases, with 16 bases between. The CDR3 sequence: CASSPFVNSEPYEQYF. In DNA, the CDR3 is TGTGCCAGCTCACCATTCGTTAACAGCGAGCCCTACGAGCAGTACTTC.

In nucleotides, the CDR3 is TGCGCCAGCAAACCGTCAGTAGGGGAGGATGGCTACACCTTC. Amino acids: CASKPSVGEDGYTF. This chain links TRBV5-1 with TRBJ1-2; the D gene is possibly TRBD1 (5 bases). The V end lost 6 bases, the J end lost 6 bases, and 18 bases lay between the germline ends. Germline assignment: CDR1 SGHRS and CDR2 YFSETQ. The length of the CDR3 is 14 residues. Looking up the rest from reference TRBV5-1 and TRBJ1-2 gives the full variable domain: KAGVTQTPRYLIKTRGQQVTLSCSPISGHRSVSWYQQTPGQGLQFLFEYFSETQRNKGNFPGRFSGRQFSNSRSEMNVSTLELGDSALYLCASKPSVGEDGYTFGSGTRLTVV.

The chain couples TRBV4-2 to TRBJ2-1; 8 bases match TRBD2. This CDR3 spans 16 amino acids. V shed 1 base, J shed 3 bases, and the junction held 5 bases outside the gene matches. Germline V gene data show CDR1 as LGHNA and CDR2 as YNFKEQ. The CDR3 spells CASSQVWREVYNEQFF. The DNA of the CDR3 is TGTGCCAGCAGCCAAGTTTGGCGGGAGGTCTACAATGAGCAGTTCTTC.

The chain has TRBV18 and TRBJ2-1, with 7 bases fitting TRBD2. The junction had 15 bases not matched to a gene; V was cut back by 6 bases and J by 7 bases. Per germline, CDR1 KGHSH and CDR2 LQKENI. The CDR3 has 16 residues. CDR3 sequence (DNA): TGTGCCAGCTCCCCCCCGCGGCTAGCGGAGCTAAATGAGCAGTTCTTC. As protein: CASSPPRLAELNEQFF.

V and J are TRBV6-5 and TRBJ2-7; D is unclear. The length of the CDR3 is 13 residues. From germline, CDR1 is MNHEY and CDR2 SVGAGI. Trimming shortened V by 6 bases and J by 6 bases, and 15 bases separated the two germline ends. CDR3 region: CASSIGVEGEQYF. The CDR3 DNA is TGTGCCAGCAGCATCGGAGTAGAAGGCGAGCAGTACTTC.

The chain employs TRBV7-3 and TRBJ2-1; a weak D match, TRBD2 (6 bases). CDR3 size: 12 residues. The V end was cut by 3 bases, the J end by 10 bases, with 10 bases between. Germline V CDR1 and CDR2: SGHTA, FQGTGA. The chain's CDR3 is CASSFRLGEQFF. As DNA, the CDR3 is TGTGCCAGCAGCTTTAGACTAGGGGAGCAGTTCTTC.

The chain recombines TRBV19 with TRBJ2-1, with 7 bases identical to TRBD2. V lost 5 bases and J lost 4; bases outside the gene matches: 5. CDR3 length: 14 residues. Germline V lookup: CDR1 LNHDA, CDR2 SQIVND (reference sequence). The CDR3 DNA reads as TGTGCCAGTAGTGGGGACTATTATTACAATGAGCAGTTCTTC. It encodes CASSGDYYYNEQFF.

CDR3 region: CSVVRTLSGEQYF. CDR3 DNA sequence: TGCAGCGTTGTGAGGACTCTCAGCGGCGAGCAGTACTTC. This chain connects TRBV29-1 to TRBJ2-7; maybe TRBD2 (5 bases). The CDR3 totals 13 residues. The germline V and J ends were trimmed by 4 bases and 6 bases, with 16 bases remaining between them. Germline V lookup: CDR1 SQVTM, CDR2 ANQGSEA.

Turning to this clone: Within the sample, other DNA sequences also encode this same CDR3. The genes are TRBV11-2 and TRBJ2-7; 7 bases are shared with TRBD2. The germline V gene encodes CDR1 SGHAT and CDR2 FQNNGV. The CDR3 spans 14 residues. Germline trimming cut 0 bases from V and 6 bases from J; bases unmatched to any gene: 5. CDR3 in amino acids: CASSLEAGAGEQYF. CDR3 sequence (DNA): TGTGCCAGCAGCTTAGAGGCGGGAGCTGGCGAGCAGTACTTC.

The genes are TRBV25-1 and TRBJ1-1; no firm D call. Germline CDR1 reads MGHDK; CDR2 reads SYGVNS. The CDR3 length is 12 residues. V gave up 3 bases and J gave up 7 bases, with 9 bases separating them. The CDR3 DNA reads as TGTGCCAGCAGTGAGTCATCCCGTGAAGCTTTCTTT. Translating gives CASSESSREAFF.

V and J are TRBV7-3 and TRBJ2-3; D ambiguous. The CDR3 totals 14 residues. CDR1 and CDR2 (germline): SGHTA, FQGTGA. V was trimmed by 5 bases and J by 0 bases, leaving 9 bases between them. The CDR3 bases are TGTGCCAGCAGCCCTCACTCTAGCACAGATACGCAGTATTTT. Its protein is CASSPHSSTDTQYF.

About this clone: The same CDR3 also results from other DNA sequences found in this sample. The rearrangement joins TRBV2 to TRBJ2-7; either TRBD1 or TRBD2 may supply D (6 bases each). Germline CDR1 SNHLY, CDR2 FYNNEI. Trimming left V 2 bases short and J 3 bases short, with 17 bases between. The CDR3 spans 16 residues. The CDR3 DNA follows: TGTGCCAGCAGTGAATACGGAACAGGGAGGAACTACGAGCAGTACTTC. Protein product: CASSEYGTGRNYEQYF.

The chain carries TRBV9 and TRBJ2-5; 11 positions match TRBD1. CDR3 length equals 16 residues. Looked up from germline, CDR1 is SGDLS and CDR2 is YYNGEE. Losses at the gene ends were 2 bases for V and 3 bases for J; bases not matched to a gene: 6. The CDR3 here is CASSVIAGQGEETQYF. The DNA for the CDR3 is TGTGCCAGCAGCGTTATAGCGGGACAGGGGGAAGAGACCCAGTACTTC.

This chain joins TRBV7-2 and TRBJ2-7; D is uncertain. The CDR3 spans 16 residues. The V gene's germline CDR1 is SGHTA and CDR2 FQGNSA. V lost 5 bases and J lost 0, with 17 bases in between. The CDR3 reads CASSLASGSVSYEQYF. CDR3 coding DNA: TGTGCCAGCAGCCTGGCCTCAGGTTCCGTCTCCTACGAGCAGTACTTC.

The chain employs TRBV28 and TRBJ2-3; D remains ambiguous. Looked up from germline, CDR1 is MDHEN and CDR2 is SYDVKM. The germline V and J ends were trimmed by 1 base and 3 bases, with 8 bases remaining between them. The CDR3 covers 14 residues. The CDR3 DNA sequence: TGTGCCAGCAGTTTATTGGGTAATACAGATACGCAGTATTTT. It is translated as CASSLLGNTDTQYF.

This clone was seen more than once but under ten times. The chain joins TRBV7-2 to TRBJ1-5; D possibly corresponds to TRBD1 (5 bases). Trimming cost V 5 bases and J 7 bases, with 9 bases left between them. The length of the CDR3 is 12 residues. In germline, CDR1 is SGHTA, CDR2 FQGNSA. The CDR3 region is CASSGGIQPQHF. CDR3 nucleotides: TGTGCCAGCAGCGGGGGGATCCAGCCCCAGCATTTT. Drawing the rest from reference TRBV7-2 and TRBJ1-5, the complete variable domain is GAGVSQSPSNKVTEKGKDVELRCDPISGHTALYWYRQSLGQGLEFLIYFQGNSAPDKSGLPSDRFSAERTGGSVSTLTIQRTQQEDSAVYLCASSGGIQPQHFGDGTRLSIL.

The genes are TRBV15 and TRBJ1-4; 7 bases are a match to TRBD1. After removal of 5 bases from V and 5 bases from J, the junction contained 8 bases not matched to a gene. CDR1 and CDR2 (germline): LNHNV, YYDKDF (reference sequence). CDR3 length equals 15 residues. The DNA of the CDR3 is TGTGCCACCAGCGCCCTGGGACAGACAAATGAAAAACTGTTTTTT. This translates into CATSALGQTNEKLFF.

The rearrangement links TRBV19 to TRBJ1-5, with D uncertain. V was shortened by 5 bases and J by 4 bases, with 12 bases between the two germline ends. The V gene's germline CDR1 is LNHDA and CDR2 SQIVND (reference sequence). CDR3 length: 14 amino acids. CDR3 region: CASSSQSTNQPQHF. Written as DNA, the CDR3 is TGTGCCAGTAGTTCGCAGTCTACGAATCAGCCCCAGCATTTT. The full variable domain, completed using reference TRBV19 and TRBJ1-5, is DGGITQSPKYLFRKEGQNVTLSCEQNLNHDAMYWYRQDPGQGLRLIYYSQIVNDFQKGDIAEGYSVSREKKESFPLTVTSAQKNPTAFYLCASSSQSTNQPQHFGDGTRLSIL.